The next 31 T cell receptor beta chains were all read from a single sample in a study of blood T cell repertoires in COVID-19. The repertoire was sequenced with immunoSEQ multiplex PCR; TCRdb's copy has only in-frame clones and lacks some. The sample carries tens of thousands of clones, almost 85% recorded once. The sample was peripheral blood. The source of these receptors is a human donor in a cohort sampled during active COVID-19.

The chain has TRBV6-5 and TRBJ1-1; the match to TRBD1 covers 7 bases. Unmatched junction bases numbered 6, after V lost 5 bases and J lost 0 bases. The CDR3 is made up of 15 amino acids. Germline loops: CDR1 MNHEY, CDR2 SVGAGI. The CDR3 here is CASSHRGGLNTEAFF. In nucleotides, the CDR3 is TGTGCCAGCAGTCACAGAGGGGGCCTGAACACTGAAGCTTTCTTT.

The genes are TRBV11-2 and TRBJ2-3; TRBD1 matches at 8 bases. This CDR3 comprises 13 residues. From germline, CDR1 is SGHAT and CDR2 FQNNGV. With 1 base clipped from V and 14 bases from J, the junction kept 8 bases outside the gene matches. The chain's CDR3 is CASSLGTGRGPYF. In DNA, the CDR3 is TGTGCCAGCAGCTTAGGGACAGGGAGAGGTCCGTATTTT.

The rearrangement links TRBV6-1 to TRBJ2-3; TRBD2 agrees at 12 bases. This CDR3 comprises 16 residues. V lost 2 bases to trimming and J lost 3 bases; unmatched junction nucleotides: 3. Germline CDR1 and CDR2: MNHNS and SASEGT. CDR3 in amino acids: CASSELAGGQTDTQYF. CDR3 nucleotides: TGTGCCAGCAGTGAACTAGCGGGGGGGCAGACAGATACGCAGTATTTT.

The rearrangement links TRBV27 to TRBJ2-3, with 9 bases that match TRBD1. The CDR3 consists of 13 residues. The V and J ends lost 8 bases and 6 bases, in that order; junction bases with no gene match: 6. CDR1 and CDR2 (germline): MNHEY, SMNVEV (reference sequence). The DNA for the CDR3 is TGTGCCAGCGGGACAGGGCTTTGGGATACGCAGTATTTT. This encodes CASGTGLWDTQYF.

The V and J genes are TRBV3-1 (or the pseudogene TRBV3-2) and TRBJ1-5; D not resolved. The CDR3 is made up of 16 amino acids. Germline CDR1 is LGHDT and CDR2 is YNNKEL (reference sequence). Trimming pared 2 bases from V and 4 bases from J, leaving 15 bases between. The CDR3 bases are TGTGCCAGCAGCCAAAACCACCCACACCAAAATCAGCCCCAGCATTTT. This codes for CASSQNHPHQNQPQHF.

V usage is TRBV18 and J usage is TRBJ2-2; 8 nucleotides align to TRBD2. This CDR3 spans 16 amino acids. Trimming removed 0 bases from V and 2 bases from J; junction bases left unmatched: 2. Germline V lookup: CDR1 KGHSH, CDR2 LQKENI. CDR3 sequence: CASSPPSGGNTGELFF. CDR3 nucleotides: TGTGCCAGCTCACCACCAAGCGGGGGAAACACCGGGGAGCTGTTTTTT.

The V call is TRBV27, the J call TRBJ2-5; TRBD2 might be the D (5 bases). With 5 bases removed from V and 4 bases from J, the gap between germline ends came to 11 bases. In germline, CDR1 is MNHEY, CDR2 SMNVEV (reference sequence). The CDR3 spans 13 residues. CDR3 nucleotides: TGTGCCAGCAGTGGGTGGGCGGGAGAGACCCAGTACTTC. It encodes CASSGWAGETQYF.

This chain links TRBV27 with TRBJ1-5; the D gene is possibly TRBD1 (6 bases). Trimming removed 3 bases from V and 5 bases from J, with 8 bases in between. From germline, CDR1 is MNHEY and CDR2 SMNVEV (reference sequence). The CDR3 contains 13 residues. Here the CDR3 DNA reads TGTGCCAGCAGTTTGGCAGGGGATCAGCCCCAGCATTTT. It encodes CASSLAGDQPQHF.

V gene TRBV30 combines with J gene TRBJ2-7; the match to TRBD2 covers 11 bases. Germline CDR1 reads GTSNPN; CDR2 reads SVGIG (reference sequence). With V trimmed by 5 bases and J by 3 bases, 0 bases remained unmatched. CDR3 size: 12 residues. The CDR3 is CAWGTSGYEQYF. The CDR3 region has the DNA TGTGCCTGGGGGACTAGCGGCTACGAGCAGTACTTC.

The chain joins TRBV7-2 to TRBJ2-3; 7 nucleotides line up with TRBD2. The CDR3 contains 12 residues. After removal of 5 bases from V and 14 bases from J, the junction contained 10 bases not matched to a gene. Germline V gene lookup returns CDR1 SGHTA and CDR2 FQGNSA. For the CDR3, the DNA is TGTGCCAGCAGCCCAGCATCACCGGGGGGGTATTTT. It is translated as CASSPASPGGYF. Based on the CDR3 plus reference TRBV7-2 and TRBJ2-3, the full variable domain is GAGVSQSPSNKVTEKGKDVELRCDPISGHTALYWYRQSLGQGLEFLIYFQGNSAPDKSGLPSDRFSAERTGGSVSTLTIQRTQQEDSAVYLCASSPASPGGYFGPGTRLTVL.

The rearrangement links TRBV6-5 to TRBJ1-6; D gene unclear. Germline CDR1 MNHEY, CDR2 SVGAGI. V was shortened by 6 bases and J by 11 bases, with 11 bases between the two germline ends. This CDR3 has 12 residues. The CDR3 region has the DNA TGTGCCAGCAGACTACCAACAACACCCCTCCACTTT. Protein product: CASRLPTTPLHF.

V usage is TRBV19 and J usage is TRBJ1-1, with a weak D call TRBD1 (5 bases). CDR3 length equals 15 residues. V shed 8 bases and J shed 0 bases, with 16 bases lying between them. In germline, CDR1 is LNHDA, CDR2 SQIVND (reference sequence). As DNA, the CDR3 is TGTGCCAGTGTAAGGAGAACAGGAATGAACACTGAAGCTTTCTTT. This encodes CASVRRTGMNTEAFF.

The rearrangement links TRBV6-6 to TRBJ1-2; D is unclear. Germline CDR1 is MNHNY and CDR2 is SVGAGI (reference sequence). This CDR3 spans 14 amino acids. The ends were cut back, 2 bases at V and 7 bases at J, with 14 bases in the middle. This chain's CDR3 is CASSYRILTGGYTF. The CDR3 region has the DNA TGTGCCAGCAGTTACAGGATTTTGACGGGTGGCTACACCTTC.

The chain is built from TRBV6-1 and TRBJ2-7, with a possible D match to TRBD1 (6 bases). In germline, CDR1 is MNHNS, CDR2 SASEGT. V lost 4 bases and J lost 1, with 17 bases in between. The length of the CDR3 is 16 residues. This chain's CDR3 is CASSAAQGKVSYEQYF. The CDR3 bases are TGTGCCAGCAGTGCTGCGCAGGGGAAAGTTTCCTACGAGCAGTACTTC.

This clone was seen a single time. In DNA form, the CDR3 reads TGTGCCAGCAGCACGAATGTTGGGGCAGGGAATGGAAACACCATATATTTT. It yields the protein CASSTNVGAGNGNTIYF. The gene calls are TRBV7-9 and TRBJ1-3; weak D call: TRBD1 (5 bases). This CDR3 spans 17 amino acids. Deletions cut 5 bases from V and 3 bases from J, with 20 bases between. Germline V gene data show CDR1 as SEHNR and CDR2 as FQNEAQ (reference sequence).

This chain's CDR3 is CASSKNRDTEAFF. DNA of the CDR3: TGTGCCAGTAGTAAGAACAGGGACACTGAAGCTTTCTTT. This chain joins TRBV19 and TRBJ1-1; TRBD1 might be the D (6 bases). Germline V gene lookup returns CDR1 LNHDA and CDR2 SQIVND (reference sequence). This CDR3 has 13 amino acids. The ends were cut back, 4 bases at V and 3 bases at J, with 9 bases in the middle.

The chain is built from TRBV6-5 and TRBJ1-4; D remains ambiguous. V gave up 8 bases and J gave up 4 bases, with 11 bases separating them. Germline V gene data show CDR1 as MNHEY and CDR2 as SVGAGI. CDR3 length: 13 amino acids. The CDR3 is CASGRRGNEKLFF. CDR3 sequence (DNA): TGTGCCAGCGGCCGGCGGGGTAATGAAAAACTGTTTTTT.

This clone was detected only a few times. The CDR3 nucleotides are TGTGCCAGCAGTTACTCGAGGACAGTTGAAGCTTTCTTT. Protein: CASSYSRTVEAFF. The V gene is TRBV6-5, the J gene TRBJ1-1; D is perhaps TRBD1 (6 bases). V was pared by 0 bases and J by 7 bases, with 9 bases between. In germline, CDR1 is MNHEY, CDR2 SVGAGI. The CDR3 is made up of 13 amino acids.

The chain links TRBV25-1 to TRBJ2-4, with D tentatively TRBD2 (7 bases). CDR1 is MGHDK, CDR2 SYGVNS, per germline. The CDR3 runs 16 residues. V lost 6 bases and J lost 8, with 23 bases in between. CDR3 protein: CASSHTGRGFVDIQYF. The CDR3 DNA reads TGTGCCAGCAGCCACACAGGGCGGGGGTTCGTTGACATTCAGTACTTC. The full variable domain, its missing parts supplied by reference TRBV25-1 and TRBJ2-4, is EADIYQTPRYLVIGTGKKITLECSQTMGHDKMYWYQQDPGMELHLIHYSYGVNSTEKGDLSSESTVSRIRTEHFPLTLESARPSHTSQYLCASSHTGRGFVDIQYFGAGTRLSVL.

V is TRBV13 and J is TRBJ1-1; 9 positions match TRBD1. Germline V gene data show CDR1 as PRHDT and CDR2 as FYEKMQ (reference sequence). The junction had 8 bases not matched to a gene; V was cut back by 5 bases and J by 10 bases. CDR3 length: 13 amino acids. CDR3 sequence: CASSNRGQGVAFF. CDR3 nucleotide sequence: TGTGCCAGCAGCAATAGGGGACAGGGTGTAGCTTTCTTT.

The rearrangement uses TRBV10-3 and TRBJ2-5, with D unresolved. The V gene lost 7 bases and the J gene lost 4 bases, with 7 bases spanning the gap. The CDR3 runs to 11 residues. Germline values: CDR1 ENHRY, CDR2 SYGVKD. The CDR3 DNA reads TGTGCCATCAAGGAGACAGAGACCCAGTACTTC. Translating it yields CAIKETETQYF.

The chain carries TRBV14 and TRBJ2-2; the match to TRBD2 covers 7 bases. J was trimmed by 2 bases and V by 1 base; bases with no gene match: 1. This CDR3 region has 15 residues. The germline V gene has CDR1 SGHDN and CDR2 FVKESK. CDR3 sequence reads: CASSQAGGNTGELFF. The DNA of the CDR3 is TGTGCCAGCAGCCAAGCGGGGGGTAACACCGGGGAGCTGTTTTTT. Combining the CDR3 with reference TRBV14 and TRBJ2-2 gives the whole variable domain EAGVTQFPSHSVIEKGQTVTLRCDPISGHDNLYWYRRVMGKEIKFLLHFVKESKQDESGMPNNRFLAERTGGTYSTLKVQPAELEDSGVYFCASSQAGGNTGELFFGEGSRLTVL.

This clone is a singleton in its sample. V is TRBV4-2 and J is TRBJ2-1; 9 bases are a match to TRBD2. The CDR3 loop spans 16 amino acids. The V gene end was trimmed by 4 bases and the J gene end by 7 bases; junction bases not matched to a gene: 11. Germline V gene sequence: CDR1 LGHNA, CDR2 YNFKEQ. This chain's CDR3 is CASSRQLAGAGNEQFF. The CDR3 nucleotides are TGTGCCAGCAGCCGGCAACTAGCGGGTGCTGGGAATGAGCAGTTCTTC.

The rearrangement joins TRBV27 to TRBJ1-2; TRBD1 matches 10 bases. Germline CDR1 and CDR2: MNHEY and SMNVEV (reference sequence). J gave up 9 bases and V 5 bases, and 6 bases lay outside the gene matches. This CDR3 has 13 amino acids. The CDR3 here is CASSLRDRGSYTF. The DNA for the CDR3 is TGTGCCAGCAGTCTCCGGGACAGGGGTAGCTACACCTTC.

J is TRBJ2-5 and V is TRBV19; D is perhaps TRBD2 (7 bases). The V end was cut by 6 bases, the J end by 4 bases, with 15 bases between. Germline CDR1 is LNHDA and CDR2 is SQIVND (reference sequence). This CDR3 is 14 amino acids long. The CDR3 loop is CASSNGGASETQYF. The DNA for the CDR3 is TGTGCCAGTAGCAATGGGGGGGCCTCAGAGACCCAGTACTTC.

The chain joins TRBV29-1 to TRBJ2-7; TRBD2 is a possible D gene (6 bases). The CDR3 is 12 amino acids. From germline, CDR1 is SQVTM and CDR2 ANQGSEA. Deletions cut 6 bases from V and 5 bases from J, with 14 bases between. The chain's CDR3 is CSVDSGGDEQYF. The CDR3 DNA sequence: TGCAGCGTGGACTCCGGAGGGGACGAGCAGTACTTC.

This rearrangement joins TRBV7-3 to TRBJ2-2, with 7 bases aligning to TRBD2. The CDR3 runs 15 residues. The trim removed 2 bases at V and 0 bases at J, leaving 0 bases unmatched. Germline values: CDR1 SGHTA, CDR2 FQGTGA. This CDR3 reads CASSLGLANTGELFF. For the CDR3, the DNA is TGTGCCAGCAGCTTAGGACTAGCGAACACCGGGGAGCTGTTTTTT.

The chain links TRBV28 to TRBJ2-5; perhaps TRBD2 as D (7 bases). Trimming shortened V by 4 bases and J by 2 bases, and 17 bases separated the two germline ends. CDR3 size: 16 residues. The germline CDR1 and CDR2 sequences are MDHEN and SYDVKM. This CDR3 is CASSSPGGGPQETQYF. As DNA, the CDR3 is TGTGCCAGCAGTTCGCCGGGGGGCGGGCCACAAGAGACCCAGTACTTC.

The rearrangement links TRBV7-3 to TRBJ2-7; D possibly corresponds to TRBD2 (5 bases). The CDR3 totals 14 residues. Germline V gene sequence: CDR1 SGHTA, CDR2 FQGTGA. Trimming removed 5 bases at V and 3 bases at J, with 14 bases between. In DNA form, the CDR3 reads TGTGCCAGCAGCCCCTCTTGGGAGAGCTACGAGCAGTACTTC. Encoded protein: CASSPSWESYEQYF.

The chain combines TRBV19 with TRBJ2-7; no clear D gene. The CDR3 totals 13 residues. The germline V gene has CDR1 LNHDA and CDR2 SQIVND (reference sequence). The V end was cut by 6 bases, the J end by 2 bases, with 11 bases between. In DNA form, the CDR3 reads TGTGCCAGTAGATTCGCGACAACCTACGAGCAGTACTTC. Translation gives CASRFATTYEQYF.

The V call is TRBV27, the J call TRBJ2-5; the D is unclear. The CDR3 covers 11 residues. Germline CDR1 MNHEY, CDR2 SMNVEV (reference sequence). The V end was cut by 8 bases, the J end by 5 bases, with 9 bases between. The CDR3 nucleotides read TGTGCCAGCCGAACCGGGGAGACCCAGTACTTC. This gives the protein CASRTGETQYF.